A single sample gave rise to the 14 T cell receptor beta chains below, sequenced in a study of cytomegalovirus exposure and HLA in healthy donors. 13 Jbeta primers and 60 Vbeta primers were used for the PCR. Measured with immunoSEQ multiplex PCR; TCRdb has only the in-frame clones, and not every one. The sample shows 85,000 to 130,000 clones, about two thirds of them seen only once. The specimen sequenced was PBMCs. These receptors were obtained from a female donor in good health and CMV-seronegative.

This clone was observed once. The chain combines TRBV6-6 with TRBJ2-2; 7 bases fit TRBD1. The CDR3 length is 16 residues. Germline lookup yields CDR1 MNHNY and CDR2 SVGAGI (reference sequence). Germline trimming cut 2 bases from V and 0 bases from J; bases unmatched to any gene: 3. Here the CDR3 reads CASSYVTGSNTGELFF. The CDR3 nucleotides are TGTGCCAGCAGTTACGTGACAGGGTCGAACACCGGGGAGCTGTTTTTT.

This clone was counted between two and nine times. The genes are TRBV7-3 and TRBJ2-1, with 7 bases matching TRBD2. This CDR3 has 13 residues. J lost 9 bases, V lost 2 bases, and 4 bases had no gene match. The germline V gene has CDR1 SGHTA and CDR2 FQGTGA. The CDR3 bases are TGTGCCAGCAGCTTAGACTGGGGGGGTGAGCAGTTCTTC. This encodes CASSLDWGGEQFF.

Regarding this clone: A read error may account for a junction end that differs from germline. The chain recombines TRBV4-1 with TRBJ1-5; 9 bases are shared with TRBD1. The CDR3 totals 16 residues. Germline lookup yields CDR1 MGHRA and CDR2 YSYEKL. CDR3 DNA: TGCGCCAGCAGACAAGACGTTGGGACAGGGCATCAGCCCCAGCATTTT. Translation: CASRQDVGTGHQPQHF.

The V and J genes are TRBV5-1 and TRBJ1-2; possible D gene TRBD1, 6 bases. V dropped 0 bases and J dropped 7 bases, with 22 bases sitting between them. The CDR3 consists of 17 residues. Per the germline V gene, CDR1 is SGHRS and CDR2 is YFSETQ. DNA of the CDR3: TGCGCCAGCAGCTTGGTTCAGGGGCCGCACCCCCCTAGTGGCTACACCTTC. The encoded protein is CASSLVQGPHPPSGYTF.

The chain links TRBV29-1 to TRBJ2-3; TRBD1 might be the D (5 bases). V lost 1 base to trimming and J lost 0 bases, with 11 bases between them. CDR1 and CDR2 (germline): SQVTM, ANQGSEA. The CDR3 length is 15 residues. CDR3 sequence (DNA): TGCAGCGTTGAAGCGACAGTCCAAAGCACAGATACGCAGTATTTT. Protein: CSVEATVQSTDTQYF.

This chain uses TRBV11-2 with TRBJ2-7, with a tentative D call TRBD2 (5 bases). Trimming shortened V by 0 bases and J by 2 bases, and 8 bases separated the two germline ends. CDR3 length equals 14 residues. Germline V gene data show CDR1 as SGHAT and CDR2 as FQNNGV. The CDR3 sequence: CASSLDGVPYEQYF. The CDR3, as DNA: TGTGCCAGCAGCTTAGACGGGGTACCCTACGAGCAGTACTTC.

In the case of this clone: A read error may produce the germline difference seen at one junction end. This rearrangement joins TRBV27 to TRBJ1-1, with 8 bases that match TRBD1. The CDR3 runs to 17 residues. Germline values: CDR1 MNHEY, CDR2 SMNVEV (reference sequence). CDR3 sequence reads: CATHPLFRTGSNAEAFF. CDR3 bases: TGTGCCACCCACCCCTTGTTTCGGACAGGGTCGAACGCTGAAGCTTTCTTT.

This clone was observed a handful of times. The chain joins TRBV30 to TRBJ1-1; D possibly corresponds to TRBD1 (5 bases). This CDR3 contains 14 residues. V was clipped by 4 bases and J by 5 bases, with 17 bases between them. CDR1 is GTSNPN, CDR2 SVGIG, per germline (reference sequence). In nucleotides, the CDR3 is TGTGCCTGGAATACGGGGAGGGAGGGGACTGAAGCTTTCTTT. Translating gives CAWNTGREGTEAFF.

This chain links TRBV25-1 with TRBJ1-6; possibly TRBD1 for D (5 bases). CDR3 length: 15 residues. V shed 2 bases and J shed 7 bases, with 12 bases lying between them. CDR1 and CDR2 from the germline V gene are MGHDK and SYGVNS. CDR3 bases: TGTGCCAGCAGTGAAGGGGCAGGGCGGAATTCACCCCTCCACTTT. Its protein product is CASSEGAGRNSPLHF. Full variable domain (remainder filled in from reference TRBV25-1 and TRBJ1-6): EADIYQTPRYLVIGTGKKITLECSQTMGHDKMYWYQQDPGMELHLIHYSYGVNSTEKGDLSSESTVSRIRTEHFPLTLESARPSHTSQYLCASSEGAGRNSPLHFGNGTRLTVT.

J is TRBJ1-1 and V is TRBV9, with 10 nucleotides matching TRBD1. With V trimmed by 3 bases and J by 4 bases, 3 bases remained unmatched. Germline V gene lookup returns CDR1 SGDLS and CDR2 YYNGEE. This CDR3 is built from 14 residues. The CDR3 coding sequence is TGTGCCAGCAGCGCGGGGACAGGGGCCACTGAAGCTTTCTTT. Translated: CASSAGTGATEAFF.

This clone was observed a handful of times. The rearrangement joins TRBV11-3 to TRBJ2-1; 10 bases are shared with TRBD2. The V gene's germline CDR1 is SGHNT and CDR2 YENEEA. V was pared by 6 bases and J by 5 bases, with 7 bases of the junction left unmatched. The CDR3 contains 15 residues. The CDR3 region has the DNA TGTGCCAGCAGTCATCCCCTAGCGGGAGACAATGAGCAGTTCTTC. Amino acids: CASSHPLAGDNEQFF.

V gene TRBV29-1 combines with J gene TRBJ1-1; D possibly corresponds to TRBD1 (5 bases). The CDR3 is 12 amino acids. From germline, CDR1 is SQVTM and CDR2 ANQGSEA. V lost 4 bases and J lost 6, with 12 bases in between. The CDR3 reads CSVAQGGAEAFF. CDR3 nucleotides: TGCAGCGTTGCTCAGGGCGGCGCTGAAGCTTTCTTT.

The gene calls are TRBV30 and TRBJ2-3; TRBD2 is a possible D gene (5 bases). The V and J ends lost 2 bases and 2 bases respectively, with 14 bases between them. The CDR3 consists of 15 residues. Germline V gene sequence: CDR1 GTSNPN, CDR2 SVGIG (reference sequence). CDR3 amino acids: CAWSRTLVHTDTQYF. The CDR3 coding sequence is TGTGCCTGGAGTCGGACTCTCGTGCACACAGATACGCAGTATTTT.

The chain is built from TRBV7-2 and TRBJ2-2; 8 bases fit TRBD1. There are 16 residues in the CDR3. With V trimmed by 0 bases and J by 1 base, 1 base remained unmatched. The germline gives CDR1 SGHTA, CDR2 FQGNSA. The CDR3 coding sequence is TGTGCCAGCAGCTTAGCCGGGACAGGGAACACCGGGGAGCTGTTTTTT. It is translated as CASSLAGTGNTGELFF.